This T cell receptor beta chain was identified during a study of T cell responses to AZD1222 COVID-19 vaccine. For the study at large: Both about-4-week and about-12-week second-dose recipients were combined.

Study conclusions and caveats: Donor demographics were predominantly white British with a female majority; clonal diversity may be underestimated. The study sampled repertoires only after the peak T cell response.

V was cut by 5 bases and J by 5 bases, with 6 bases left in between. The CDR3 is 11 residues long. Germline V CDR1 and CDR2: MNHEY, SVGEGT. Using immunoSEQ multiplex PCR, the repertoire was profiled, and TCRdb retains in-frame clones only, with some absent. The data contain roughly 100,000 clones, 82% of them seen just once; the ten biggest clones take up approximately 5%. As to this clone: The target antigen is unknown.

The source is an adult in good health. Sequenced material: peripheral blood, taken on day 0 of AZD1222 vaccination. The chain recombines TRBV6-2 or TRBV6-3 with TRBJ2-5; the D is unclear. CDR3 protein: CASSKRETQYF. The CDR3 DNA reads as TGTGCCAGCAGTAAGAGGGAGACCCAGTACTTC.